This T cell receptor beta chain was recorded in a study of early T cells in non-severe SARS-CoV-2 infection. This clonotype was seen more than once but under ten times. Germline CDR1 SGHAT, CDR2 FQNNGV. V was trimmed by 0 bases and J by 4 bases, leaving 10 bases between them. This CDR3 spans 16 amino acids. Molecules of cDNA were individually given unique molecular identifiers that were attached to them. TCRdb redid the calling of the 5' RACE reads with MiXCR, one entry per CDR3 protein. The table shows about 46,000 distinct CDR3 sequences, with approximately 9% occurring only once. V usage is TRBV11-2 and J usage is TRBJ2-6; D is unclear. This material consisted of whole blood, taken at baseline. The source is an adult who was a healthcare worker with PCR-confirmed SARS-CoV-2 infection or an uninfected control (not recorded which). In DNA form, the CDR3 reads TGTGCCAGCAGCTTAGATCTCCGGGCCGGGGCCAACGTCCTGACTTTC. It is translated as CASSLDLRAGANVLTF. Using reference TRBV11-2 and TRBJ2-6 for the parts outside the CDR3, the full variable domain is EAGVAQSPRYKIIEKRQSVAFWCNPISGHATLYWYQQILGQGPKLLIQFQNNGVVDDSQLPKDRFSAERLKGVDSTLKIQPAKLEDSAVYLCASSLDLRAGANVLTFGAGSRLTVL.